This T cell receptor (beta chain) was sequenced during a study of post-analysis software for immune sequencing data. Of note for this clonotype: As yet, its antigen is unknown.

The CDR3 is made up of 15 amino acids. CDR1 is LNHNV and CDR2 is YYDKDF in the germline V gene (reference sequence). The V gene lost 4 bases and the J gene lost 6 bases, with 16 bases spanning the gap. The TCR beta cDNA libraries contained unique molecular identifiers. TCRdb itself ran the PCR reads through MiXCR, one entry per CDR3 protein. The sample comprises about 560,000 distinct CDR3 sequences, roughly 45% of which are singletons, and under 2% rests with the top ten. The study, taken as a whole, reports: Roughly 5 TRBV segments, TRBV5-6, TRBV5-1 and TRBV20-1 among them, were found more frequent in patients than controls.

The source material was blood. The chain employs TRBV15 and TRBJ1-3; D is perhaps TRBD1 (5 bases). This sequence originates from a girl aged 10-17 years with multiple sclerosis. The CDR3 sequence is CATSTWTGRKNTIYF. The CDR3, as DNA: TGTGCCACCAGCACCTGGACGGGGCGGAAAAACACCATATATTTT.